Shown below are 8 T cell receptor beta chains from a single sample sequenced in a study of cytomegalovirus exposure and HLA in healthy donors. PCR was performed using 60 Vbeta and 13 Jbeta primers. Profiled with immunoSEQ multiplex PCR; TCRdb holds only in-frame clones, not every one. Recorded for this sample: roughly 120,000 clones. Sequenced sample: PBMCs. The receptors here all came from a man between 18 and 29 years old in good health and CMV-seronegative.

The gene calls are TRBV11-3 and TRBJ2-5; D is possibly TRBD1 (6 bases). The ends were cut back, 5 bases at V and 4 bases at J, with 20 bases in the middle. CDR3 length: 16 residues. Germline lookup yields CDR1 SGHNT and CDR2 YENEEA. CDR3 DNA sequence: TGTGCCAGCAGCGATGTGGGGGCGAGTAATGGAGAGACCCAGTACTTC. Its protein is CASSDVGASNGETQYF. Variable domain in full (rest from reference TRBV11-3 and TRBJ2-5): EAGVVQSPRYKIIEKKQPVAFWCNPISGHNTLYWYLQNLGQGPELLIRYENEEAVDDSQLPKDRFSAERLKGVDSTLKIQPAELGDSAVYLCASSDVGASNGETQYFGPGTRLLVL.

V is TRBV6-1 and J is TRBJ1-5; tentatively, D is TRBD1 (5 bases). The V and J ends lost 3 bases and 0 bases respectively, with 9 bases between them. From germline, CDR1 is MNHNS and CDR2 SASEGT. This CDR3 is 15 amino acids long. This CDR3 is CASSENRISNQPQHF. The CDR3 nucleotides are TGTGCCAGCAGTGAGAACAGGATTAGCAATCAGCCCCAGCATTTT.

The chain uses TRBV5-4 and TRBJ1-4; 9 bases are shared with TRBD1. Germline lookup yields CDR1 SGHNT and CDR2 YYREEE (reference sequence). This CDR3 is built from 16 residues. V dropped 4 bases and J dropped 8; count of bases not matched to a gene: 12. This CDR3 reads CASSKRDWDREEKLFF. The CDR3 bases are TGTGCCAGCAGCAAGAGGGACTGGGACAGGGAAGAAAAACTGTTTTTT.

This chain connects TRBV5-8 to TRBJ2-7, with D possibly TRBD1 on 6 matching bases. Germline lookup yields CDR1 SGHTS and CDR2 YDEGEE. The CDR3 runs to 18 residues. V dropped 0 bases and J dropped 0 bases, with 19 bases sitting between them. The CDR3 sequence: CASSLAVVEGDLSYEQYF. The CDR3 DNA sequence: TGTGCCAGCAGCTTGGCCGTTGTTGAGGGGGACCTCTCCTACGAGCAGTACTTC.

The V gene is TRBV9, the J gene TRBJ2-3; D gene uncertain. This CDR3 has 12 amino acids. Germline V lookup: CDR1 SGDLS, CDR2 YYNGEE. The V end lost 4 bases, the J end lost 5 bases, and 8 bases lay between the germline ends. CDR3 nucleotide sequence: TGTGCCAGCAGCCCTAACCGAGATACGCAGTATTTT. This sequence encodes CASSPNRDTQYF.

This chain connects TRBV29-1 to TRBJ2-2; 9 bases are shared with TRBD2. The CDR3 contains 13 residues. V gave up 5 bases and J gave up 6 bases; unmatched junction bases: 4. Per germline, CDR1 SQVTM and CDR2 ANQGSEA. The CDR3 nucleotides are TGCAGCGTTCTTAGCGGGGGTGCCGGGGAGCTGTTTTTT. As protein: CSVLSGGAGELFF.

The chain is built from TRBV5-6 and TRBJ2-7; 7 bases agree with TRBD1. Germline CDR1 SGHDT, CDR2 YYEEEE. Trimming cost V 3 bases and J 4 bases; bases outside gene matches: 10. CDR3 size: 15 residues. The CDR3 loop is CASSWVTGFGYEQYF. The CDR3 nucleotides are TGTGCCAGCAGCTGGGTGACAGGGTTTGGTTACGAGCAGTACTTC.

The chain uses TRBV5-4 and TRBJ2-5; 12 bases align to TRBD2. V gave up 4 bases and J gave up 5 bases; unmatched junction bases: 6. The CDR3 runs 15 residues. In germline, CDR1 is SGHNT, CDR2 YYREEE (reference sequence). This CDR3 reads CASSPSGGAGETQYF. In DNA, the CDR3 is TGTGCCAGCAGCCCTAGCGGGGGGGCCGGGGAGACCCAGTACTTC.